This T cell receptor beta chain derives from a study of blood T cell repertoires in COVID-19 (TCRdb year 2020). Notes on the research overall: Collaborator samples came from the United States, Italy and Spain and covered acute and convalescent phases of COVID-19. The prospective study material was composed of cDNA or gDNA derived from T cells, B-cell-depleted T cells, or PBMCs. Deeply sampled blood TCRbeta repertoires from subjects exposed to, actively infected with, or recovered from COVID-19 were included in the dataset. The repertoires were released in a freely available public database meant as a resource for research on the immune response to SARS-CoV-2. The samples were drawn from the first 160 participants of the ongoing ImmuneRACE study and from 950 to 1,500 subjects provided by 6 global collaborators. A de-identified subject ID, COVID-19 status, age in years and sex were almost always included in the sample metadata. Where available, HLA class I and class II types were obtained from metadata supplied by the sample provider rather than from assay-based typing. Overall study results and their limits: The quantity of clinical and demographic metadata differed by source and by participant and was supplied without curation.

V is pruned by 3 bases and J by 6 bases, leaving 8 bases of the junction without a gene match. The CDR3 holds 17 amino acids from the cysteine to the phenylalanine. The read is trimmed to its CDR3 DNA, 51 bases read in frame from base 1. The germline V gene gives CDR1 as SGDLS and CDR2 as YYNGEE. TCRbeta CDR3 regions were amplified from genomic DNA by means of the immunoSEQ Assay, a bias-controlled multiplex PCR. Per the source publication's procedure: Within the assay, amplification of reference gene primers was used to estimate how many nucleated cells each sample contained. Sequence reads were collapsed and filtered to measure the absolute abundance of every unique TCRbeta CDR3 rearrangement. For each sample, productive Simpson clonality was calculated as the square root of Simpson's diversity index over productive rearrangements. TCRdb stores this immuneACCESS table with in-frame sequences only. Part of the clones is absent; in the studies checked, under half of the shortfall reflects unresolved V genes, and no reason is known for the rest. The V and J calls and the clone size are those of that table, but D and trimming were determined from the DNA. This sample holds 150,000 or so clones; around 80% were observed only once. The ten top clones hold about 24% of the sample.

With respect to this clone: No cognate antigen has been identified for it. The sample holds no much larger clone one base away, and base qualities are not on file.

Collaborating institutions collected whole blood in K2EDTA tubes following their own protocols. For TCRbeta analysis, collaborators shipped samples in one of three forms: frozen whole blood, isolated PBMCs, or DNA extracted from either of those sample types. Sequencing was done on a sample of peripheral blood. The sequence is built from TRBV9 and TRBJ2-2, with 13 bases aligning to TRBD2. This TCR derives from a woman older than 75 with acute or convalescent COVID-19. This receptor has the CDR3 CASSGTSGSGIAGELFF. The bases read TGTGCCAGCAGCGGGACTAGCGGGAGTGGTATCGCCGGGGAGCTGTTTTTT.